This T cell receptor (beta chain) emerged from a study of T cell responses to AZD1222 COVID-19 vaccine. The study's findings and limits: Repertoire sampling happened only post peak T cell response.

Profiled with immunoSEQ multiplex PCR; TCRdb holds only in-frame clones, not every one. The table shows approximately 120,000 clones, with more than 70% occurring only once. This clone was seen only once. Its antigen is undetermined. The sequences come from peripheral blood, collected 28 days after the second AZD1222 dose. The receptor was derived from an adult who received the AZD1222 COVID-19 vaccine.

The CDR3 DNA is TGTGCCAGCAGTTTAGGGCCAGGAGGGGGCTACACCTTC. Its translation is CASSLGPGGGYTF. The chain is built from TRBV12-3 or TRBV12-4 and TRBJ1-2; no firm D call. The CDR3 runs to 13 residues. Trimming cost V 1 base and J 8 bases, with 11 bases left between them.